Shown below are 19 T cell receptor beta chains from a single sample sequenced in a study of identifying expanded T cells in peripheral blood. Profiled with immunoSEQ multiplex PCR; TCRdb holds only in-frame clones, not every one. Of under 100,000 clones in the sample, roughly 90% were seen once. The sample consisted of blood. These receptors originate from a person between 18 and 69 years old in good health.

The CDR3 here is CASSLRLAREQYF. The CDR3 DNA reads TGCGCCAGCAGCTTAAGACTAGCTCGCGAGCAGTACTTC. This sequence joins TRBV5-1 and TRBJ2-7; 7 bases line up with TRBD2. Germline CDR1 is SGHRS and CDR2 is YFSETQ. Unmatched junction bases numbered 5, after V lost 2 bases and J lost 6 bases. The CDR3 is made up of 13 amino acids.

This clone is deemed medium-sized. The chain recombines TRBV25-1 with TRBJ1-6; D might be TRBD1 (5 bases). V shed 2 bases and J shed 5 bases, with 13 bases lying between them. The CDR3 runs to 16 residues. Per germline, CDR1 MGHDK and CDR2 SYGVNS. The CDR3 protein is CASSELAQGNNSPLHF. The CDR3 DNA sequence: TGTGCCAGCAGTGAACTTGCCCAGGGAAATAATTCACCCCTCCACTTT.

This clone came up once. DNA for the CDR3: TGTGCCAGCAGCGTCGAGAGTTCCTACGAGCAGTACTTC. It codes for CASSVESSYEQYF. This chain links TRBV9 with TRBJ2-7; D gene ambiguous. CDR1 is SGDLS and CDR2 is YYNGEE in the germline V gene. This CDR3 is 13 amino acids long. V lost 2 bases to trimming and J lost 1 base, with 7 bases between them.

This chain joins TRBV7-8 and TRBJ2-3; D is perhaps TRBD2 (6 bases). The CDR3 length is 11 residues. Germline V CDR1 and CDR2: SGHVS, FQNEAQ. V was pared by 6 bases and J by 9 bases, with 10 bases between. The CDR3 sequence: CASSPRGTQYF. In DNA, the CDR3 is TGTGCCAGCAGTCCGCGGGGCACGCAGTATTTT. The full variable domain, completed using reference TRBV7-8 and TRBJ2-3, is GAGVSQSPRYKVAKRGQDVALRCDPISGHVSLFWYQQALGQGPEFLTYFQNEAQLDKSGLPSDRFFAERPEGSVSTLKIQRTQQEDSAVYLCASSPRGTQYFGPGTRLTVL.

On this clone: This same CDR3 is encoded by further DNA sequences in the sample. The V gene is TRBV19, the J gene TRBJ1-1, with TRBD1 matching 7 bases. J was trimmed by 1 base and V by 1 base; bases with no gene match: 3. From germline, CDR1 is LNHDA and CDR2 SQIVND (reference sequence). The CDR3 is 15 amino acids. Written as DNA, the CDR3 is TGTGCCAGTAGTATAGTGGGACAGAAGAACACTGAAGCTTTCTTT. This sequence encodes CASSIVGQKNTEAFF. Full variable domain (missing parts from reference TRBV19 and TRBJ1-1): DGGITQSPKYLFRKEGQNVTLSCEQNLNHDAMYWYRQDPGQGLRLIYYSQIVNDFQKGDIAEGYSVSREKKESFPLTVTSAQKNPTAFYLCASSIVGQKNTEAFFGQGTRLTVV.

This clone appeared a few times. The chain couples TRBV9 to TRBJ1-6, with D maybe TRBD1 (5 bases). V was trimmed by 0 bases and J by 10 bases, leaving 11 bases between them. The germline V gene has CDR1 SGDLS and CDR2 YYNGEE. The CDR3 runs 14 residues. CDR3 sequence: CASSVEQVESPLHF. CDR3 in DNA: TGTGCCAGCAGCGTAGAACAGGTGGAGTCACCCCTCCACTTT.

The gene calls are TRBV19 and TRBJ2-7; 8 bases are a match to TRBD1. The germline V gene has CDR1 LNHDA and CDR2 SQIVND (reference sequence). The CDR3 runs to 15 residues. With V trimmed by 6 bases and J by 2 bases, 9 bases remained unmatched. CDR3 residues: CASRPWGQAAYEQYF. CDR3 sequence (DNA): TGTGCCAGTAGGCCCTGGGGACAGGCAGCCTACGAGCAGTACTTC.

This clone was recorded only once. V and J are TRBV7-9 and TRBJ1-4; TRBD1 aligns across 8 bases. Germline values: CDR1 SEHNR, CDR2 FQNEAQ (reference sequence). V lost 1 base and J lost 3; bases outside the gene matches: 1. This CDR3 has 15 amino acids. In DNA, the CDR3 is TGTGCCAGCAGCTTAGGGGGACAGGCTAATGAAAAACTGTTTTTT. Translated, it gives CASSLGGQANEKLFF.

The chain is built from TRBV5-1 and TRBJ1-3; 8 bases match TRBD1. Losses at the gene ends were 5 bases for V and 4 bases for J; bases not matched to a gene: 5. In germline, CDR1 is SGHRS, CDR2 YFSETQ. This CDR3 is 14 amino acids long. CDR3 sequence (DNA): TGCGCCAGCAGTCCGGACAGGGAAGGAAACACCATATATTTT. Residues: CASSPDREGNTIYF. The full variable domain, rest sourced from reference TRBV5-1 and TRBJ1-3, is KAGVTQTPRYLIKTRGQQVTLSCSPISGHRSVSWYQQTPGQGLQFLFEYFSETQRNKGNFPGRFSGRQFSNSRSEMNVSTLELGDSALYLCASSPDREGNTIYFGEGSWLTVV.

As DNA, the CDR3 is TGTGCCAGCAGCTTTACGGGGGAGACCCAGTACTTC. It encodes CASSFTGETQYF. The chain has TRBV7-3 and TRBJ2-5; maybe TRBD2 (5 bases). The CDR3 spans 12 residues. Trimming stripped 3 bases from V and 5 bases from J, with 7 bases between. Germline loops: CDR1 SGHTA, CDR2 FQGTGA. Looking up the rest from reference TRBV7-3 and TRBJ2-5 gives the full variable domain: GAGVSQTPSNKVTEKGKYVELRCDPISGHTALYWYRQSLGQGPEFLIYFQGTGAADDSGLPNDRFFAVRPEGSVSTLKIQRTERGDSAVYLCASSFTGETQYFGPGTRLLVL.

This clone was counted once. This sequence joins TRBV19 and TRBJ2-3; D call uncertain. This CDR3 comprises 17 residues. The V gene lost 1 base and the J gene lost 3 bases, with 17 bases spanning the gap. Germline CDR1 and CDR2: LNHDA and SQIVND (reference sequence). The CDR3: CASSIGVGALRTDTQYF. As DNA, the CDR3 is TGTGCCAGTAGTATAGGGGTTGGCGCCCTTCGGACAGATACGCAGTATTTT.

V and J are TRBV7-2 and TRBJ1-5; 7 bases match TRBD1. Germline V gene sequence: CDR1 SGHTA, CDR2 FQGNSA. This CDR3 comprises 14 residues. The V segment lost 3 bases and the J segment 7 bases; nucleotides outside the gene matches: 6. CDR3 protein: CASSFGQDPQPQHF. CDR3 nucleotides: TGTGCCAGCAGCTTCGGACAGGACCCCCAGCCCCAGCATTTT. The full variable domain, with the rest looked up from reference TRBV7-2 and TRBJ1-5, is GAGVSQSPSNKVTEKGKDVELRCDPISGHTALYWYRQSLGQGLEFLIYFQGNSAPDKSGLPSDRFSAERTGGSVSTLTIQRTQQEDSAVYLCASSFGQDPQPQHFGDGTRLSIL.

This chain links TRBV19 with TRBJ1-1; TRBD1 agrees at 8 bases. This CDR3 spans 13 amino acids. Germline V gene data show CDR1 as LNHDA and CDR2 as SQIVND (reference sequence). J gave up 2 bases and V 9 bases, and 5 bases lay outside the gene matches. As DNA, the CDR3 is TGTGCCAGCCGGACAGGGTTTAACACTGAAGCTTTCTTT. Translation: CASRTGFNTEAFF. Combining the CDR3 with reference TRBV19 and TRBJ1-1 gives the whole variable domain DGGITQSPKYLFRKEGQNVTLSCEQNLNHDAMYWYRQDPGQGLRLIYYSQIVNDFQKGDIAEGYSVSREKKESFPLTVTSAQKNPTAFYLCASRTGFNTEAFFGQGTRLTVV.

This clone has a single count. The chain joins TRBV29-1 to TRBJ1-1; the match to TRBD1 covers 7 bases. The germline V gene has CDR1 SQVTM and CDR2 ANQGSEA. There are 11 residues in the CDR3. Germline trimming cut 7 bases from V and 13 bases from J; bases unmatched to any gene: 12. Written as DNA, the CDR3 is TGCAGCGCCAGGACGGACAGGCCCATTTTCTTT. Translation: CSARTDRPIFF.

This chain connects TRBV11-2 to TRBJ1-1; D not resolved. CDR3 length: 13 residues. Germline CDR1 SGHAT, CDR2 FQNNGV. V was trimmed by 2 bases and J by 4 bases, leaving 8 bases between them. This chain's CDR3 is CASSLLQTTEAFF. CDR3 coding DNA: TGTGCCAGCAGCTTACTGCAGACCACTGAAGCTTTCTTT.

The gene calls are TRBV4-1 and TRBJ1-1; no clear D gene. Germline V gives CDR1 MGHRA, CDR2 YSYEKL. The CDR3 spans 19 residues. V was shortened by 0 bases and J by 3 bases, with 23 bases between the two germline ends. The CDR3 reads CASSQDSAGNWGEDTEAFF. Here the CDR3 DNA reads TGCGCCAGCAGCCAAGATAGTGCGGGGAATTGGGGTGAGGACACTGAAGCTTTCTTT.

This chain connects TRBV29-1 to TRBJ1-1, with 8 nucleotides matching TRBD1. Trimming took 6 bases from V and 7 from J; bases not matched to a gene: 7. The germline V gene encodes CDR1 SQVTM and CDR2 ANQGSEA. There are 12 residues in the CDR3. CDR3 nucleotides: TGCAGCGTGGGCAGGGGGCTAGGTGAAGCTTTCTTT. It translates to CSVGRGLGEAFF.

This chain links TRBV6-1 with TRBJ1-2, with TRBD1 matching over 8 bases. V was clipped by 6 bases and J by 8 bases; unmatched bases: 8. The CDR3 contains 13 residues. Germline V gives CDR1 MNHNS, CDR2 SASEGT. In nucleotides, the CDR3 is TGTGCCAGCAGGTTAGGCAGGGGGCCCGGCTACACCTTC. Amino acids: CASRLGRGPGYTF.

This chain connects TRBV5-6 to TRBJ2-1; 7 bases are a match to TRBD2. CDR3 length equals 17 residues. The germline V gene encodes CDR1 SGHDT and CDR2 YYEEEE. V lost 1 base to trimming and J lost 4 bases; unmatched junction nucleotides: 11. The CDR3 bases are TGTGCCAGCAGCTTGTCCGGGAGGCTACGGTGGTACAATGAGCAGTTCTTC. This codes for CASSLSGRLRWYNEQFF. Drawing the rest from reference TRBV5-6 and TRBJ2-1, the complete variable domain is DAGVTQSPTHLIKTRGQQVTLRCSPKSGHDTVSWYQQALGQGPQFIFQYYEEEERQRGNFPDRFSGHQFPNYSSELNVNALLLGDSALYLCASSLSGRLRWYNEQFFGPGTRLTVL.